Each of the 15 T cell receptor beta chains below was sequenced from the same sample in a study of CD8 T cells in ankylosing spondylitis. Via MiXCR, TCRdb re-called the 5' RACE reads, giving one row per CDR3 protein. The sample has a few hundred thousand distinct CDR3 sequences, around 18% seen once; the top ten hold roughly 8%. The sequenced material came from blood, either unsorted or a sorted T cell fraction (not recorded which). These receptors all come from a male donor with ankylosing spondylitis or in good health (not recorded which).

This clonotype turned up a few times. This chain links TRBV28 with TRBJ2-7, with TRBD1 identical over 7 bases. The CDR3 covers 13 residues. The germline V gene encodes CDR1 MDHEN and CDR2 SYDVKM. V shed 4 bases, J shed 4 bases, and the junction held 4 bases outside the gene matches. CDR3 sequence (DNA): TGTGCCAGCAGTTCGGGACAGAGTTACGAGCAGTACGTC. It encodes CASSSGQSYEQYV.

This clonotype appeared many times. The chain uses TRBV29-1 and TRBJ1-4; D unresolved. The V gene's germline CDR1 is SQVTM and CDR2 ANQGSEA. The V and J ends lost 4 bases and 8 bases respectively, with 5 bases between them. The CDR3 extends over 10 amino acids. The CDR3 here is CSVGEEKLFF. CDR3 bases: TGCAGCGTTGGTGAAGAAAAACTGTTTTTT.

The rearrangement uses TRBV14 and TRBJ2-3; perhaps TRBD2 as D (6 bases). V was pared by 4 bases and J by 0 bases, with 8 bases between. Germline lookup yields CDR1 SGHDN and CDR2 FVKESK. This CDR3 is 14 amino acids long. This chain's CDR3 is CASSLRGSTDTQYF. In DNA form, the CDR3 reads TGTGCCAGCAGCCTGCGGGGCAGCACAGATACGCAGTATTTT.

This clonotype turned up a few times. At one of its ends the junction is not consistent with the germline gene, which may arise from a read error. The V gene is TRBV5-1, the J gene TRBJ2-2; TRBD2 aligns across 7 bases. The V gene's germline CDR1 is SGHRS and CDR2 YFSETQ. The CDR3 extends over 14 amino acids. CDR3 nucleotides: TGCGCCAGCATGTCAAGCGGGAACGCCGGGGAGCTGTTTTTT. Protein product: CASMSSGNAGELFF.

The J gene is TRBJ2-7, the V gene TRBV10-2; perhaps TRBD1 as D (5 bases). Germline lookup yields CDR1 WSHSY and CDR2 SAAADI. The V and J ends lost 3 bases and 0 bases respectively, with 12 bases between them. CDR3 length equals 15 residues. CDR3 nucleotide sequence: TGCGCCAGCAGTGATATACTCAGGGACTCCTACGAGCAGTACGTC. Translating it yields CASSDILRDSYEQYV.

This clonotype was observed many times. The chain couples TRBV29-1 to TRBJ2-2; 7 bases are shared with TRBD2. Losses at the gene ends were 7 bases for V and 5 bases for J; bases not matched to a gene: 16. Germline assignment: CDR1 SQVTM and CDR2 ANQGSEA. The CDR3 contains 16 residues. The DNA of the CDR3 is TGCAGCGACGGCCAGATCGGCGGGAGTCGGACCGGGGAGCTGTTTTTT. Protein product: CSDGQIGGSRTGELFF.

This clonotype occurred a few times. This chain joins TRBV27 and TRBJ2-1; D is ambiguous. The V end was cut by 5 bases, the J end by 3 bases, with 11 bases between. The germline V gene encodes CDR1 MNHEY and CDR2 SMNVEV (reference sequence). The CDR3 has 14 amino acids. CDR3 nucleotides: TGTGCCAGCAGTCCGCGTGGTTTCTACAATGAGCAGTTCTTC. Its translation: CASSPRGFYNEQFF.

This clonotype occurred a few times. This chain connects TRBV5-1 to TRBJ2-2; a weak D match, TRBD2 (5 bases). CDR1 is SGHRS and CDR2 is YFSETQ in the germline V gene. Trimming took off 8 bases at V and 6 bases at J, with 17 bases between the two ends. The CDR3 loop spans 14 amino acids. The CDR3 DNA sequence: TGCGCCAGTTCCATCTCTATGAGGGCCGGGGAGCTGTTTTTT. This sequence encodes CASSISMRAGELFF.

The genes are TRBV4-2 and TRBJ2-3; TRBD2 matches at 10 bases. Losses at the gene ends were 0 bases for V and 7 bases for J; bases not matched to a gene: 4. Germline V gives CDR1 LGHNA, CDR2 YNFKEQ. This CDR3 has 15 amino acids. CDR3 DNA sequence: TGTGCCAGCAGCCAAGAACTAGCGGGAAAGAATACGCAGTATTTT. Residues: CASSQELAGKNTQYF.

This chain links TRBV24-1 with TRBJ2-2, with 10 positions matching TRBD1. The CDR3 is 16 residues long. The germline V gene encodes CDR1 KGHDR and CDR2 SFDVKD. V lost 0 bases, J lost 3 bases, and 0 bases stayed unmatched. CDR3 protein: CATSDLGTGDTGELFF. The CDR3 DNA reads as TGTGCCACCAGTGATTTGGGGACAGGGGACACCGGGGAGCTGTTTTTT.

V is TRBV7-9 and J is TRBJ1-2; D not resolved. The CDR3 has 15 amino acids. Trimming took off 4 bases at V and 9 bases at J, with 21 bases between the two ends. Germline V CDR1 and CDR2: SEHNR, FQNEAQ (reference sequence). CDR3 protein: CASSSSRLNAVSYTF. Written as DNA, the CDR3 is TGTGCCAGCAGCTCGAGCAGACTCAATGCAGTAAGCTACACCTTC.

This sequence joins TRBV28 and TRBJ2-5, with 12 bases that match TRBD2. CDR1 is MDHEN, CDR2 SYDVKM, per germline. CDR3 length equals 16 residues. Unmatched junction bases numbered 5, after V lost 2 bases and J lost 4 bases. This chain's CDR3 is CASSLPASGRGETQYF. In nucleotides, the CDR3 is TGTGCCAGCAGTTTACCGGCTAGCGGGAGGGGAGAGACCCAGTACTTC. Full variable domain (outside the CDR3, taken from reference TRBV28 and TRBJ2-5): DVKVTQSSRYLVKRTGEKVFLECVQDMDHENMFWYRQDPGLGLRLIYFSYDVKMKEKGDIPEGYSVSREKKERFSLILESASTNQTSMYLCASSLPASGRGETQYFGPGTRLLVL.

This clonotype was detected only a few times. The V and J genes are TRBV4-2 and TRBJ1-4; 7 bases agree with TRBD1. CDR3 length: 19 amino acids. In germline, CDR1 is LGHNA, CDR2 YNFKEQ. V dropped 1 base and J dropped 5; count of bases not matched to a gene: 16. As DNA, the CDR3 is TGTGCCAGCAGCCAAGTATTCTTTCGGGACAGCATATTGAATGAAAAACTGTTTTTT. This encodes CASSQVFFRDSILNEKLFF.

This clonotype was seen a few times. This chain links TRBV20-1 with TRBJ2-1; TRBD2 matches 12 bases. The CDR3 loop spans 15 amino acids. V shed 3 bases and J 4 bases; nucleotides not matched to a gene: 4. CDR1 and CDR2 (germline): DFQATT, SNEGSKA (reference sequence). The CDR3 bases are TGCAGTGCTAGTCTAGCGGGGGGGGTATACAATGAGCAGTTCTTC. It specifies CSASLAGGVYNEQFF.

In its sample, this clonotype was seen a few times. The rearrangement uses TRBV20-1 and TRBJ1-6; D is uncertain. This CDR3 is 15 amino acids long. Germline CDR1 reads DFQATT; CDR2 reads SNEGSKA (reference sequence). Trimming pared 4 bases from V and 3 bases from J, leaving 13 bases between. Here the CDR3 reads CSAIRGADYNSPLHF. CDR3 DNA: TGCAGTGCTATTCGTGGAGCAGACTATAATTCACCCCTCCACTTT.